These T cell receptor beta chains were read from a single sample in a study of shared clonotypes between healthy human individuals. Method: immunoSEQ multiplex PCR; TCRdb's copy keeps in-frame clones and lacks some. The top ten clones hold around 1.2% of a sample with about 2 million clones, less than 95% of them seen once. Source material: naive CD8+ T cells sorted from blood. These receptors were taken from a young man in good health. Both conserved end residues are part of each CDR3. The D gene is left open where the match is weak. Clone size is given for some rows only: seen once, a few or many times, or a class if the clone is expanded.

v_gene: TRBV19
d_gene: NA
abundance: once
j_gene: TRBJ2-7
CDR3aa: CASRLVPSSYEQYF
CDR3nt: TGTGCCAGTAGGTTGGTCCCCAGCTCCTACGAGCAGTACTTC

v_gene: TRBV28
d_gene: NA
abundance: NA
j_gene: TRBJ1-2
CDR3aa: CASSFGTLGYGYTF
CDR3nt: TGTGCCAGCAGTTTTGGGACTCTCGGCTATGGCTACACCTTC

v_gene: TRBV5-8
d_gene: TRBD1
abundance: NA
j_gene: TRBJ2-1
CDR3aa: CASSTGQLHNEQFF
CDR3nt: TGTGCCAGCAGCACGGGACAGCTCCACAATGAGCAGTTCTTC

v_gene: TRBV6-1
d_gene: TRBD1
abundance: NA
j_gene: TRBJ2-7
CDR3aa: CASSEERTGSYEQYF
CDR3nt: TGTGCCAGCAGTGAAGAGAGGACAGGGAGCTACGAGCAGTACTTC

v_gene: TRBV25-1
d_gene: NA
abundance: NA
j_gene: TRBJ1-3
CDR3aa: CASRAARDSGNTIYF
CDR3nt: TGTGCCAGCAGGGCGGCGCGGGACTCTGGAAACACCATATATTTT

v_gene: TRBV28
d_gene: TRBD1
abundance: NA
j_gene: TRBJ2-1
CDR3aa: CASSPLTGFSYNEQFF
CDR3nt: TGTGCCAGCAGTCCACTGACAGGGTTTTCCTACAATGAGCAGTTCTTC

v_gene: TRBV29-1
d_gene: TRBD2
abundance: once
j_gene: TRBJ2-2
CDR3aa: CSVMKGLAGDTGELFF
CDR3nt: TGCAGCGTTATGAAGGGGCTAGCGGGAGACACCGGGGAGCTGTTTTTT

v_gene: TRBV4-1
d_gene: NA
abundance: NA
j_gene: TRBJ1-2
CDR3aa: CASSPLGSAGYGYTF
CDR3nt: TGCGCCAGCAGCCCGTTGGGGTCTGCTGGATATGGCTACACCTTC

v_gene: TRBV13
d_gene: NA
abundance: NA
j_gene: TRBJ2-7
CDR3aa: CASSLGQVGDPYEQYF
CDR3nt: TGTGCCAGCAGCTTAGGCCAAGTAGGGGACCCCTACGAGCAGTACTTC

v_gene: TRBV2
d_gene: NA
abundance: NA
j_gene: TRBJ1-1
CDR3aa: CASNYNTEAFF
CDR3nt: TGTGCCAGCAATTACAACACTGAAGCTTTCTTT

v_gene: TRBV4-3
d_gene: TRBD2
abundance: NA
j_gene: TRBJ2-7
CDR3aa: CASSEGTSGYEQYF
CDR3nt: TGCGCCAGCAGCGAGGGGACTAGCGGATACGAGCAGTACTTC

v_gene: TRBV19
d_gene: TRBD1
abundance: NA
j_gene: TRBJ1-1
CDR3aa: CASSGTENTEAFF
CDR3nt: TGTGCCAGTAGCGGGACAGAGAACACTGAAGCTTTCTTT

v_gene: TRBV4-3
d_gene: TRBD1
abundance: once
j_gene: TRBJ2-3
CDR3aa: CASSTGTGGTDTQYF
CDR3nt: TGCGCCAGCAGTACCGGGACAGGGGGAACAGATACGCAGTATTTT

v_gene: TRBV5-6
d_gene: NA
abundance: NA
j_gene: TRBJ2-7
CDR3aa: CASSLWSRFPYEQYF
CDR3nt: TGTGCCAGCAGCTTGTGGTCTAGATTCCCCTACGAGCAGTACTTC

v_gene: TRBV6-5
d_gene: NA
abundance: NA
j_gene: TRBJ1-1
CDR3aa: CASSFGGGTEAFF
CDR3nt: TGTGCCAGCAGTTTTGGGGGTGGCACTGAAGCTTTCTTT

v_gene: TRBV9
d_gene: NA
abundance: NA
j_gene: TRBJ2-5
CDR3aa: CASSFRDSMGTETQYF
CDR3nt: TGTGCCAGCAGCTTCCGGGACTCGATGGGTACGGAGACCCAGTACTTC

v_gene: TRBV2
d_gene: TRBD1
abundance: NA
j_gene: TRBJ1-5
CDR3aa: CASRDPGQGEGNQPQHF
CDR3nt: TGTGCCAGCAGGGATCCGGGACAGGGGGAGGGCAATCAGCCCCAGCATTTT

v_gene: TRBV28
d_gene: NA
abundance: NA
j_gene: TRBJ1-1
CDR3aa: CASSLSDLNTEAFF
CDR3nt: TGTGCCAGCAGTTTATCAGATTTGAACACTGAAGCTTTCTTT

v_gene: TRBV9
d_gene: TRBD1
abundance: NA
j_gene: TRBJ2-7
CDR3aa: CASSVGATGAEQYF
CDR3nt: TGTGCCAGCAGCGTAGGAGCAACAGGGGCCGAGCAGTACTTC

v_gene: TRBV7-9
d_gene: NA
abundance: NA
j_gene: TRBJ2-7
CDR3aa: CASGSGSTYEQYF
CDR3nt: TGTGCCAGCGGTTCGGGGTCTACCTACGAGCAGTACTTC